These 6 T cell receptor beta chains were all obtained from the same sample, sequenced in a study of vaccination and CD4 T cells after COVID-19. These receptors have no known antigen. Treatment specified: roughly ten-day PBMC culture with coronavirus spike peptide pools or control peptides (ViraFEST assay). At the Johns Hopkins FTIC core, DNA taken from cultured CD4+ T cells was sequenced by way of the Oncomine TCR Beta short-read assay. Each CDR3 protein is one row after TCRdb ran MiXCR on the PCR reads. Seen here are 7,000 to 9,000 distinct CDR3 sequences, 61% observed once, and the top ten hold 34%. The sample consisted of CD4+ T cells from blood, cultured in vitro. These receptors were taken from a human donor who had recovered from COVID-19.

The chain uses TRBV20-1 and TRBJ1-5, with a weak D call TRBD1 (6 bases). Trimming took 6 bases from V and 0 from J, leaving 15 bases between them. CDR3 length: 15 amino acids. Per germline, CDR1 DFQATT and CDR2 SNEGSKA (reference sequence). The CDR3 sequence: CSARIGGYSNQPQHF. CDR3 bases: TGCAGTGCCCGTATCGGGGGCTATAGCAATCAGCCCCAGCATTTT.

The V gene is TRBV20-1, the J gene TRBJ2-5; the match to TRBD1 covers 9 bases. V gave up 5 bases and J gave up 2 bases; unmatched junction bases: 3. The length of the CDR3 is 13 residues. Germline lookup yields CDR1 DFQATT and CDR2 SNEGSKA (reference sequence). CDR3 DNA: TGCAGTGCTCCCGGACAGGGGCAAGAGACCCAGTACTTC. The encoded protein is CSAPGQGQETQYF.

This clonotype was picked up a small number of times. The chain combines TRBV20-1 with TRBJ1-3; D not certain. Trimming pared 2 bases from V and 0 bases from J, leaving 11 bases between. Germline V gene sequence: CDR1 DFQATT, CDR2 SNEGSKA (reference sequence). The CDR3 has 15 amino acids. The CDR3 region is CSARPPVASGNTIYF. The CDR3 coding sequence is TGCAGTGCTAGACCCCCCGTGGCCTCTGGAAACACCATATATTTT.

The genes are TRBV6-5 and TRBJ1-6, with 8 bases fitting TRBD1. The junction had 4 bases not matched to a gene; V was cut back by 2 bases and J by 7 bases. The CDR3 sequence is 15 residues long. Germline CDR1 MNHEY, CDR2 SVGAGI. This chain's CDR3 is CASSYRRGLNSPLHF. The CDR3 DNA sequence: TGTGCCAGCAGTTACCGCAGGGGGCTGAATTCACCCCTCCACTTT.

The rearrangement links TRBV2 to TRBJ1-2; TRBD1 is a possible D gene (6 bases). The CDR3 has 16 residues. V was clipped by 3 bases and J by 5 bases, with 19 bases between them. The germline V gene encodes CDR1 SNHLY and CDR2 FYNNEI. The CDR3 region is CASSEPGQYTKYGYTF. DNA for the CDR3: TGTGCCAGCAGTGAGCCTGGACAGTACACCAAATATGGCTACACCTTC.

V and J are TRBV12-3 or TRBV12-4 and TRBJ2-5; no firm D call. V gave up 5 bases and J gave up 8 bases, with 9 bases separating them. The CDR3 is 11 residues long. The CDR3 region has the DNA TGTGCCAGCAGTCGTGTGGGAACCCAGTACTTC. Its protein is CASSRVGTQYF.